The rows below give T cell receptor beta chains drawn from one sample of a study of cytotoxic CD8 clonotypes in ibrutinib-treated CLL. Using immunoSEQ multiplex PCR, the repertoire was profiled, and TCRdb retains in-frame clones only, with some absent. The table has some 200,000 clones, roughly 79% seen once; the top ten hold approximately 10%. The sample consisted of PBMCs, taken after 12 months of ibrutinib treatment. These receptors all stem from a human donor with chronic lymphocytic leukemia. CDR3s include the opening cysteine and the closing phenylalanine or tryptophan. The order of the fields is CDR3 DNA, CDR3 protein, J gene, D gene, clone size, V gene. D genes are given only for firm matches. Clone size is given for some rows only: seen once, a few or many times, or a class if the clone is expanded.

CDR3nt: TGCGCCAGCAGCCAACCTCTGACAGGTGCCCCTAATGAAAAACTGTTTTTT; CDR3aa: CASSQPLTGAPNEKLFF; j_gene: TRBJ1-4; d_gene: .; abundance: .; v_gene: TRBV4-1
CDR3nt: TGTGCCAGCAGCTTGGTTAGCGGGGGGACGGTTAGCTACGAGCAGTACTTC; CDR3aa: CASSLVSGGTVSYEQYF; j_gene: TRBJ2-7; d_gene: TRBD2; abundance: .; v_gene: TRBV11-2
CDR3nt: TGTGCCAGCAGCTCACCAACCGGGACTAGCGCCTACGATGAGCAGTTCTTC; CDR3aa: CASSSPTGTSAYDEQFF; j_gene: TRBJ2-1; d_gene: TRBD2; abundance: .; v_gene: TRBV9
CDR3nt: TGTGCCAGCAGCGTCGGACAGGGTTTTAATGAAAAACTGTTTTTT; CDR3aa: CASSVGQGFNEKLFF; j_gene: TRBJ1-4; d_gene: TRBD1; abundance: .; v_gene: TRBV7-9
CDR3nt: TGTGCCAGCAGCTCAACCGGGACTAGCGGGGTTTGGAGGGAGCAGTTCTTC; CDR3aa: CASSSTGTSGVWREQFF; j_gene: TRBJ2-1; d_gene: TRBD2; abundance: .; v_gene: TRBV7-9
CDR3nt: TGTGCCAGCTCAGCTCCTGGGACAGGGGGGCGCGAGCAGTACTTC; CDR3aa: CASSAPGTGGREQYF; j_gene: TRBJ2-7; d_gene: TRBD1; abundance: .; v_gene: TRBV18
CDR3nt: TGTGCTAGCAGCTTAGGGGGGACGGAAGAGACCCAGTACTTC; CDR3aa: CASSLGGTEETQYF; j_gene: TRBJ2-5; d_gene: .; abundance: once; v_gene: TRBV7-7
CDR3nt: TGTGCCAGCAGCCCAAACAGGATCACCTACGAGCAGTACTTC; CDR3aa: CASSPNRITYEQYF; j_gene: TRBJ2-7; d_gene: .; abundance: few; v_gene: TRBV11-2
CDR3nt: TGTGCCTGGACCCCCGGGACGAGTTACTACGAGCAGTACTTC; CDR3aa: CAWTPGTSYYEQYF; j_gene: TRBJ2-7; d_gene: .; abundance: .; v_gene: TRBV30
CDR3nt: TGTGCCAGCAGTTACTCGAACGGCTTAACAGATACGCAGTATTTT; CDR3aa: CASSYSNGLTDTQYF; j_gene: TRBJ2-3; d_gene: .; abundance: .; v_gene: TRBV6-6
CDR3nt: TGCGCCAGCAGCCATCCAGCCCCGAGCGAGCAGTACTTC; CDR3aa: CASSHPAPSEQYF; j_gene: TRBJ2-7; d_gene: .; abundance: .; v_gene: TRBV4-1
CDR3nt: TGTGCCAGCAGCTTCGGGACAGGAACGCGGGAGCAGTACTTC; CDR3aa: CASSFGTGTREQYF; j_gene: TRBJ2-7; d_gene: TRBD1; abundance: .; v_gene: TRBV5-6
CDR3nt: TGCGCCAGCAGCCCCCGAAATAGCGCTAGGGATACGCAGTATTTT; CDR3aa: CASSPRNSARDTQYF; j_gene: TRBJ2-3; d_gene: .; abundance: .; v_gene: TRBV5-1
CDR3nt: TGTGCCAGTAGTACCCGGACTAGCGGGAGGGGTGAGCAGTTCTTC; CDR3aa: CASSTRTSGRGEQFF; j_gene: TRBJ2-1; d_gene: TRBD2; abundance: .; v_gene: TRBV19
CDR3nt: TGTGCCAGCAGGGACAGGCGTGCGCAGTACTTC; CDR3aa: CASRDRRAQYF; j_gene: TRBJ2-7; d_gene: TRBD1; abundance: .; v_gene: TRBV2
CDR3nt: TGCGCCAGCAGAGAGGATTGGTATGGCTACACCTTC; CDR3aa: CASREDWYGYTF; j_gene: TRBJ1-2; d_gene: .; abundance: .; v_gene: TRBV5-1
CDR3nt: TGCAGCGTTGAATGGGGAACCGGGGAGCTGTTTTTT; CDR3aa: CSVEWGTGELFF; j_gene: TRBJ2-2; d_gene: .; abundance: .; v_gene: TRBV29-1
CDR3nt: TGTGCCAGCAGTCCCGGGACCGCTCGCAATCAGCCCCAGCATTTT; CDR3aa: CASSPGTARNQPQHF; j_gene: TRBJ1-5; d_gene: .; abundance: .; v_gene: TRBV28
CDR3nt: TGTGCCAGCGGGAGGGCCGTGGAGACCCAGTACTTC; CDR3aa: CASGRAVETQYF; j_gene: TRBJ2-5; d_gene: TRBD2; abundance: .; v_gene: TRBV2
CDR3nt: TGCAGCGTTGAAGATCTTTACAATGAGCAGTTCTTC; CDR3aa: CSVEDLYNEQFF; j_gene: TRBJ2-1; d_gene: .; abundance: .; v_gene: TRBV29-1
CDR3nt: TGTGCCAGCAGTTCACAGGGAAACACTGAAGCTTTCTTT; CDR3aa: CASSSQGNTEAFF; j_gene: TRBJ1-1; d_gene: .; abundance: .; v_gene: TRBV7-8
CDR3nt: TGTGCCAGCAGTTACCCGGAAGCCAAAAACATTCAGTACTTC; CDR3aa: CASSYPEAKNIQYF; j_gene: TRBJ2-4; d_gene: .; abundance: few; v_gene: TRBV6-6
CDR3nt: TGCGCCAGCAATCTTGCGGGAGCAGATACGCAGTATTTT; CDR3aa: CASNLAGADTQYF; j_gene: TRBJ2-3; d_gene: TRBD2; abundance: .; v_gene: TRBV10-2
CDR3nt: TGTGCCAGCAGCCAAGGTGGTACTGGGGTGAGCGAGCAGTACTTC; CDR3aa: CASSQGGTGVSEQYF; j_gene: TRBJ2-7; d_gene: .; abundance: .; v_gene: TRBV4-2
CDR3nt: TGTGCCAGCAGCTTAGGTGCAGACTTGAATAGCAATCAGCCCCAGCATTTT; CDR3aa: CASSLGADLNSNQPQHF; j_gene: TRBJ1-5; d_gene: .; abundance: .; v_gene: TRBV5-6
CDR3nt: TGTGCCAGCAGAGCCGGGACCTGGGGCTCACCCCTCCACTTT; CDR3aa: CASRAGTWGSPLHF; j_gene: TRBJ1-6; d_gene: .; abundance: .; v_gene: TRBV2
CDR3nt: TGTGCCAGTAGTAGCCGGACTAGCGGGAGTCTCGAGCAGTACTTC; CDR3aa: CASSSRTSGSLEQYF; j_gene: TRBJ2-7; d_gene: TRBD2; abundance: .; v_gene: TRBV19
CDR3nt: TGTGCCTGGAGTGTAGCCCAGGCAGGGCCAAACTATGGCTACACCTTC; CDR3aa: CAWSVAQAGPNYGYTF; j_gene: TRBJ1-2; d_gene: .; abundance: .; v_gene: TRBV30
CDR3nt: TGCAGTGCTGGAAGCTCCCACGAGCAGTACTTC; CDR3aa: CSAGSSHEQYF; j_gene: TRBJ2-7; d_gene: .; abundance: once; v_gene: TRBV20-1